Listed here are 24 T cell receptor beta chains from one sample, sequenced in a study of T cells in localized non-small cell lung cancer. The method was immunoSEQ multiplex PCR; TCRdb's version includes in-frame clones alone and lacks a portion of them. The sample consists of 35,000 to 45,000 clones, 80% to 85% of them appearing once. The sample consisted of peripheral blood mononuclear cells, taken before any cancer treatment. The source is a male donor aged 60 or older with stage II lung adenocarcinoma.

The chain couples TRBV9 to TRBJ1-1, with D hard to call. This CDR3 is built from 14 residues. Germline V gives CDR1 SGDLS, CDR2 YYNGEE. V lost 4 bases, J lost 2 bases, and 12 bases lay in between. The CDR3 DNA reads TGTGCCAGCAGCCCTATTTGGAGAAACACTGAAGCTTTCTTT. Encoded protein: CASSPIWRNTEAFF.

The gene calls are TRBV7-8 and TRBJ2-5; D not certain. CDR1 is SGHVS and CDR2 is FQNEAQ in the germline V gene. With 3 bases removed from V and 5 bases from J, the gap between germline ends came to 10 bases. The CDR3 covers 13 residues. The CDR3 nucleotides read TGTGCCAGCAGCTTTAAACGGACGGAGACCCAGTACTTC. This codes for CASSFKRTETQYF.

The chain is built from TRBV4-1 and TRBJ1-6; TRBD1 matches 9 bases. The CDR3 has 16 residues. Trimming took 3 bases from V and 4 from J; bases not matched to a gene: 4. Looked up from germline, CDR1 is MGHRA and CDR2 is YSYEKL. CDR3 protein: CASSQGTGFYNSPLHF. The CDR3 bases are TGCGCCAGCAGCCAGGGGACAGGGTTTTATAATTCACCCCTCCACTTT.

The chain couples TRBV7-9 to TRBJ2-5; a possible D gene is TRBD2 (5 bases). The germline V and J ends were trimmed by 4 bases and 13 bases, with 13 bases remaining between them. Germline assignment: CDR1 SEHNR and CDR2 FQNEAQ (reference sequence). The CDR3 has 11 amino acids. CDR3 loop: CASSSEVGGYF. The DNA for the CDR3 is TGTGCCAGCAGCTCGGAGGTTGGCGGGTACTTC.

V and J are TRBV28 and TRBJ2-3, with D possibly TRBD2 on 6 matching bases. V dropped 5 bases and J dropped 5 bases, with 23 bases sitting between them. Germline V gives CDR1 MDHEN, CDR2 SYDVKM. This CDR3 is built from 17 residues. This chain's CDR3 is CASSPSVGSGDRDTQYF. The CDR3 DNA is TGTGCCAGCAGTCCCTCTGTTGGTTCGGGAGACAGAGATACGCAGTATTTT.

The chain links TRBV4-1 to TRBJ2-1; D perhaps matches TRBD2 (5 bases). The CDR3 is made up of 15 amino acids. V lost 0 bases, J lost 8 bases, and 14 bases lay in between. Germline V gives CDR1 MGHRA, CDR2 YSYEKL. CDR3 nucleotides: TGCGCCAGCAGCCAAGAGGGCCTAGCCTTTGATGAGCAGTTCTTC. This codes for CASSQEGLAFDEQFF.

This clone was seen a few times. CDR3 sequence reads: CASSVGYTEAFF. The CDR3 DNA sequence: TGTGCCAGTAGTGTGGGATACACTGAAGCTTTCTTT. V usage is TRBV19 and J usage is TRBJ1-1; D ambiguous. Per germline, CDR1 LNHDA and CDR2 SQIVND (reference sequence). The CDR3 totals 12 residues. With 5 bases removed from V and 3 bases from J, the gap between germline ends came to 7 bases.

The V call is TRBV6-5, the J call TRBJ1-5, with a weak D call TRBD1 (5 bases). V lost 6 bases and J lost 1, with 13 bases in between. CDR3 length: 15 residues. CDR1 MNHEY and CDR2 SVGAGI come from the germline V gene. The chain's CDR3 is CASSRGHQSNQPQHF. Here the CDR3 DNA reads TGTGCCAGCAGCCGCGGACACCAGAGCAATCAGCCCCAGCATTTT.

The chain joins TRBV19 to TRBJ1-1; D is unclear. This CDR3 has 13 amino acids. The V gene's germline CDR1 is LNHDA and CDR2 SQIVND (reference sequence). With 3 bases removed from V and 1 base from J, the gap between germline ends came to 6 bases. CDR3 in DNA: TGTGCCAGTAGTATGGGCAGGAACACTGAAGCTTTCTTT. It encodes CASSMGRNTEAFF.

V is TRBV29-1 and J is TRBJ2-5; D may be TRBD1 or TRBD2 (6 bases each). Trimming stripped 5 bases from V and 5 bases from J, with 12 bases between. Germline loops: CDR1 SQVTM, CDR2 ANQGSEA. The CDR3 is 12 residues long. CDR3 protein: CSVRGGWETQYF. The CDR3 DNA follows: TGCAGCGTTAGAGGGGGGTGGGAGACCCAGTACTTC.

V gene TRBV7-2 combines with J gene TRBJ2-5; TRBD1 matches 8 bases. V lost 5 bases to trimming and J lost 7 bases; unmatched junction nucleotides: 9. This CDR3 spans 14 amino acids. CDR1 and CDR2 (germline): SGHTA, FQGNSA. CDR3 in DNA: TGTGCCAGCAGCGGGACCGGACAGGGCGGGACCCAGTACTTC. Translation: CASSGTGQGGTQYF. Looking up the rest from reference TRBV7-2 and TRBJ2-5 gives the full variable domain: GAGVSQSPSNKVTEKGKDVELRCDPISGHTALYWYRQSLGQGLEFLIYFQGNSAPDKSGLPSDRFSAERTGGSVSTLTIQRTQQEDSAVYLCASSGTGQGGTQYFGPGTRLLVL.

This clone was seen a few times. The chain joins TRBV2 to TRBJ1-2; D not certain. This CDR3 contains 11 residues. The germline CDR1 and CDR2 sequences are SNHLY and FYNNEI. The V end was cut by 11 bases, the J end by 4 bases, with 11 bases between. In DNA form, the CDR3 reads TGTGCCCTCAAAGGGCTCTATGGCTACACCTTC. This sequence encodes CALKGLYGYTF.

A single count supports this clone. CDR3 DNA: TGCGCCAGCACCGCCCTGCACCCCTTCTACGAGCAGTACTTC. Amino acid sequence: CASTALHPFYEQYF. This chain joins TRBV10-1 and TRBJ2-7, with D uncertain. The CDR3 has 14 amino acids. Germline V gene data show CDR1 as WNHNN and CDR2 as SYGVQD (reference sequence). Trimming cost V 7 bases and J 3 bases, with 16 bases left between them.

The chain employs TRBV14 and TRBJ1-1, with TRBD1 matching 8 bases. CDR1 is SGHDN and CDR2 is FVKESK in the germline V gene. V shed 1 base and J 1 base; nucleotides not matched to a gene: 2. This CDR3 contains 15 residues. Written as DNA, the CDR3 is TGTGCCAGCAGCCAAGCCGGGACAGGGAACACTGAAGCTTTCTTT. It specifies CASSQAGTGNTEAFF.

The V call is TRBV5-6, the J call TRBJ2-7; no clear D gene. Per germline, CDR1 SGHDT and CDR2 YYEEEE. Trimming pared 2 bases from V and 5 bases from J, leaving 5 bases between. The CDR3 has 11 amino acids. The CDR3 DNA reads TGTGCCAGCAGCTTAGATAACGAGCAGTACTTC. Amino acids: CASSLDNEQYF.

V usage is TRBV5-1 and J usage is TRBJ2-2; D is unclear. This CDR3 comprises 15 residues. Germline values: CDR1 SGHRS, CDR2 YFSETQ. The V end lost 0 bases, the J end lost 5 bases, and 11 bases lay between the germline ends. The CDR3 loop is CASSLEGLRTGELFF. CDR3 DNA sequence: TGCGCCAGCAGCTTGGAGGGCCTAAGGACCGGGGAGCTGTTTTTT.

The V call is TRBV7-3, the J call TRBJ2-7; weak D call: TRBD2 (6 bases). V lost 5 bases, J lost 3 bases, and 11 bases lay in between. This CDR3 region has 13 residues. Germline-derived CDR1 and CDR2 are SGHTA and FQGTGA. The CDR3 spells CASSLGLRYEQYF. The CDR3 coding sequence is TGTGCCAGCAGCCTTGGACTACGCTACGAGCAGTACTTC.

The rearrangement uses TRBV29-1 and TRBJ1-1; D ambiguous. Trimming shortened V by 6 bases and J by 0 bases, and 11 bases separated the two germline ends. The length of the CDR3 is 13 residues. Germline-derived CDR1 and CDR2 are SQVTM and ANQGSEA. The CDR3 spells CSVVSEMNTEAFF. The CDR3, as DNA: TGCAGCGTCGTGAGCGAGATGAACACTGAAGCTTTCTTT.

The chain employs TRBV4-2 and TRBJ1-5; D unclear. The CDR3 spans 14 residues. Germline CDR1 is LGHNA and CDR2 is YNFKEQ. The germline V and J ends were trimmed by 1 base and 8 bases, with 12 bases remaining between them. The CDR3 nucleotides read TGTGCCAGCAGCCAAGGCGATCGAGATGAGCCCCAGCATTTT. Encoded protein: CASSQGDRDEPQHF.

The chain couples TRBV10-3 to TRBJ2-7, with 12 positions matching TRBD2. CDR1 and CDR2 from the germline V gene are ENHRY and SYGVKD. The CDR3 spans 22 residues. Losses at the gene ends were 2 bases for V and 0 bases for J; bases not matched to a gene: 20. The CDR3 bases are TGTGCCATCAGTGAGGGGGGGACAGCCGGGACTAGCGGGTTCGGGTACTCCTACGAGCAGTACTTC. This encodes CAISEGGTAGTSGFGYSYEQYF.

This clone was seen a few times. The rearrangement links TRBV28 to TRBJ1-2; maybe TRBD1 (6 bases). The V end was cut by 3 bases, the J end by 6 bases, with 11 bases between. Per the germline V gene, CDR1 is MDHEN and CDR2 is SYDVKM. This CDR3 comprises 13 residues. CDR3 sequence: CASSFGAGDGYTF. In DNA, the CDR3 is TGTGCCAGCAGTTTTGGGGCAGGGGATGGCTACACCTTC.

The chain has TRBV4-3 and TRBJ2-2; 7 bases are shared with TRBD1. Germline CDR1 LGHNA, CDR2 YSLEER. This CDR3 has 15 amino acids. The J segment lost 5 bases and the V segment lost 5 bases, leaving 8 bases of the junction unmatched. The CDR3 DNA sequence: TGCGCCAGCAGCGGACAGGCCCTCGGGACCGGGGAGCTGTTTTTT. Its protein product is CASSGQALGTGELFF.

V is TRBV28 and J is TRBJ2-7; D possibly uses TRBD1 or TRBD2 (5 bases each). Trimming cost V 4 bases and J 4 bases, with 14 bases left between them. The germline V gene has CDR1 MDHEN and CDR2 SYDVKM. The CDR3 has 14 residues. The CDR3 region has the DNA TGTGCCAGCAGTTCGTCCCGGGACGCTTACGAGCAGTACTTC. Translating gives CASSSSRDAYEQYF.

V gene TRBV6-1 combines with J gene TRBJ1-5, with D perhaps matching TRBD1 (6 bases). Deletions cut 2 bases from V and 0 bases from J, with 8 bases between. Germline V lookup: CDR1 MNHNS, CDR2 SASEGT. The CDR3 loop spans 15 amino acids. As DNA, the CDR3 is TGTGCCAGCAGTGAAAAGGGGGGTAGCAATCAGCCCCAGCATTTT. It is translated as CASSEKGGSNQPQHF.